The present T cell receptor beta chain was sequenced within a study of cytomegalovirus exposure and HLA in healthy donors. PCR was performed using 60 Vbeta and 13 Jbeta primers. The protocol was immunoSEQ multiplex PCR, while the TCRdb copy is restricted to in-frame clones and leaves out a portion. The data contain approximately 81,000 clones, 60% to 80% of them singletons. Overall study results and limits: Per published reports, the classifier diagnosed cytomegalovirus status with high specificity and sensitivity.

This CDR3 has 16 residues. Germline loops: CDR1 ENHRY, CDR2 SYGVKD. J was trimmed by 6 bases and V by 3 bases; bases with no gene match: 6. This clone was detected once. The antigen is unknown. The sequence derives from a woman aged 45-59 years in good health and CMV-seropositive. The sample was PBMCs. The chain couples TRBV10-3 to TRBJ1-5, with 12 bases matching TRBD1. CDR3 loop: CAISEMGTGGRQPQHF. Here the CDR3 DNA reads TGTGCCATCAGTGAAATGGGGACAGGGGGCCGTCAGCCCCAGCATTTT.